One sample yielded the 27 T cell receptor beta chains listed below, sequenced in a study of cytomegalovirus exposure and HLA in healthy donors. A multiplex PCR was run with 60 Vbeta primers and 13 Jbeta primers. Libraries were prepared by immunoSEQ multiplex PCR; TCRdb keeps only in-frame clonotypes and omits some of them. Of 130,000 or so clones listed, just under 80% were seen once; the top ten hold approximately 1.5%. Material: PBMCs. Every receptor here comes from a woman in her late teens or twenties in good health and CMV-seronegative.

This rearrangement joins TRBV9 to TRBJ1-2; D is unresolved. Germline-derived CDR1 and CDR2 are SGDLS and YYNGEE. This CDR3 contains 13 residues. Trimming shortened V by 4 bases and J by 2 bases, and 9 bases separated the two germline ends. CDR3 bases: TGTGCCAGCAGCCCTACAGCCAACTATGGCTACACCTTC. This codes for CASSPTANYGYTF.

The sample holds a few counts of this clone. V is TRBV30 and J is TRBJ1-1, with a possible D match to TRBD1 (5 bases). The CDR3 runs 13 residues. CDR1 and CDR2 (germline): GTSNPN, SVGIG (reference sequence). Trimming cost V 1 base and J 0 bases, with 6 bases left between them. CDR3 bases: TGTGCCTGGAGTGCAGGGATGAACACTGAAGCTTTCTTT. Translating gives CAWSAGMNTEAFF. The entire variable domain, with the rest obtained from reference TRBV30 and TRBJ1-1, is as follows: SQTIHQWPATLVQPVGSPLSLECTVEGTSNPNLYWYRQAAGRGLQLLFYSVGIGQISSEVPQNLSASRPQDRQFILSSKKLLLSDSGFYLCAWSAGMNTEAFFGQGTRLTVV.

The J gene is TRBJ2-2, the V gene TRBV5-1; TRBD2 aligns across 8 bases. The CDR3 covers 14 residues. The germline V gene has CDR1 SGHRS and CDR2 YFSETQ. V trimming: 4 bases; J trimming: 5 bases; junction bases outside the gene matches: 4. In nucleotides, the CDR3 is TGCGCCAGCAGCCCAGCGGGAGTGACCGGGGAGCTGTTTTTT. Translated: CASSPAGVTGELFF.

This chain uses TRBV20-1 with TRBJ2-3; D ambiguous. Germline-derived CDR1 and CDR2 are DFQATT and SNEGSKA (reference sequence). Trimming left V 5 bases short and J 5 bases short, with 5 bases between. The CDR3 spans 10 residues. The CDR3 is CSAGLDTQYF. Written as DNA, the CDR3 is TGCAGTGCTGGGCTAGATACGCAGTATTTT.

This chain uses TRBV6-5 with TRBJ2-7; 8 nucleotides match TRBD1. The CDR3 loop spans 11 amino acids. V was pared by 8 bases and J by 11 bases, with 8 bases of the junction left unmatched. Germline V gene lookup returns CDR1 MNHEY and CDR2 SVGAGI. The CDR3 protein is CASSFGQGEYF. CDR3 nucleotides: TGTGCCAGCTCCTTCGGACAGGGCGAGTACTTC.

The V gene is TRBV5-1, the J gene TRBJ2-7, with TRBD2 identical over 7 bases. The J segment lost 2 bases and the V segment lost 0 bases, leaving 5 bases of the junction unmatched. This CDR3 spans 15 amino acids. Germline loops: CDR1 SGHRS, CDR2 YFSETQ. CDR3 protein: CASSLGGGETYEQYF. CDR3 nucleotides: TGCGCCAGCAGCTTGGGGGGAGGGGAAACCTACGAGCAGTACTTC.

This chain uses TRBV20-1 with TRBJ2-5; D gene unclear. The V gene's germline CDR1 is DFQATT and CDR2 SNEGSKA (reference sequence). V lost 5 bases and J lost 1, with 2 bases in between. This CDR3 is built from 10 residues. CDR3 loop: CSALQETQYF. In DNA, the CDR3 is TGCAGTGCTCTCCAAGAGACCCAGTACTTC.

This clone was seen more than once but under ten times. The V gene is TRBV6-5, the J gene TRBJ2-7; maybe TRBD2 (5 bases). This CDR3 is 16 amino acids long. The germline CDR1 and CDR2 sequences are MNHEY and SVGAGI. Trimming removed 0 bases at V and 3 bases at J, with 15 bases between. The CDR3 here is CASSYSRSFAGYEQYF. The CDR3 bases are TGTGCCAGCAGTTACTCTCGTTCCTTTGCGGGCTACGAGCAGTACTTC.

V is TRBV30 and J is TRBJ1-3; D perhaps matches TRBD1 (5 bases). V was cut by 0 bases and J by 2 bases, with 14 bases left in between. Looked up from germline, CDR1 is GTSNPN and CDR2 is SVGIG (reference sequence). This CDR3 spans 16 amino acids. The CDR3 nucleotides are TGTGCCTGGAGTGTCACTGCGCGGGGCCCTGGAAACACCATATATTTT. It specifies CAWSVTARGPGNTIYF.

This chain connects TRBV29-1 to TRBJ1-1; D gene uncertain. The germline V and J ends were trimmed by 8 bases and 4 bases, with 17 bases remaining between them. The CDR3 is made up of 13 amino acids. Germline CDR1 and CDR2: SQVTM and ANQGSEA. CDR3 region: CSPVRGGSTEAFF. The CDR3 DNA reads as TGCAGCCCCGTGCGGGGAGGGAGCACTGAAGCTTTCTTT.

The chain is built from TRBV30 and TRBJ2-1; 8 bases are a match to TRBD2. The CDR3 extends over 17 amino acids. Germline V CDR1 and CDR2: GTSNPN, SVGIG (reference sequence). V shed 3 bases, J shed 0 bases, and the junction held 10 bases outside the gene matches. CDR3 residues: CAWRTLKTSDSYNEQFF. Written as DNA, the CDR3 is TGTGCCTGGAGGACCCTTAAGACTAGCGACTCCTACAATGAGCAGTTCTTC.

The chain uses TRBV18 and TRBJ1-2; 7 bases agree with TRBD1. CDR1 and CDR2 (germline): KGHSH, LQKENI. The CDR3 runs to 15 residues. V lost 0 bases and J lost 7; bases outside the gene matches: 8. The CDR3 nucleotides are TGTGCCAGCTCACCACCGGGACAGCCTTTGGGTGGCTACACCTTC. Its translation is CASSPPGQPLGGYTF.

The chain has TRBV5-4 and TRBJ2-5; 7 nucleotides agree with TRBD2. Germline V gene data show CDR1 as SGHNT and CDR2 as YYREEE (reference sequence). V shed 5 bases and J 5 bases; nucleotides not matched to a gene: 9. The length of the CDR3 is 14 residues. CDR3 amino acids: CASRGETSDETQYF. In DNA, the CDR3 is TGTGCCAGCAGGGGGGAAACTAGCGATGAGACCCAGTACTTC.

The CDR3 here is CASSLDGRASYEQYF. CDR3 nucleotides: TGTGCCAGTAGTCTTGACGGGAGGGCCTCCTACGAGCAGTACTTC. V usage is TRBV19 and J usage is TRBJ2-7; 8 positions agree with TRBD2. CDR1 is LNHDA, CDR2 SQIVND, per germline (reference sequence). V was clipped by 5 bases and J by 0 bases; unmatched bases: 6. This CDR3 has 15 amino acids.

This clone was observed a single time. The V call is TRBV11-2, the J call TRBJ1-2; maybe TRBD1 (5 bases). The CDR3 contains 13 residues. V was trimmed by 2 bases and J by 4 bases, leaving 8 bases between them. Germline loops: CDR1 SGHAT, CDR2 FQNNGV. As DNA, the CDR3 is TGTGCCAGCAGCTTACCCCAGGGCTATGGCTACACCTTC. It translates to CASSLPQGYGYTF.

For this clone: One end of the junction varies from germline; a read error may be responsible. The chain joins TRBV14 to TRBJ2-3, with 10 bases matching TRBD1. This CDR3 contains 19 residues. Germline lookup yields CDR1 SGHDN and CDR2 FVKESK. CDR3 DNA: TGTGCCCGCAGCCAAGGCCGGGACAGGGGCCCTAAAACCCGGGATACGCAGTATTTT. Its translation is CARSQGRDRGPKTRDTQYF.

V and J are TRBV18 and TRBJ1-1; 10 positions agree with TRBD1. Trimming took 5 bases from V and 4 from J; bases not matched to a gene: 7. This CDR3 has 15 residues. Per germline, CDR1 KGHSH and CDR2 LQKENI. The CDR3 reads CASSSTGTGVTEAFF. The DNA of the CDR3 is TGTGCCAGCTCATCCACCGGGACAGGGGTCACTGAAGCTTTCTTT.

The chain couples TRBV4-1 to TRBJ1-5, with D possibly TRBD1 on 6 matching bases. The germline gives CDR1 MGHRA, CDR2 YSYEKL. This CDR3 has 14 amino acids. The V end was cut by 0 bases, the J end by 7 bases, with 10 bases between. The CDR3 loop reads CASSQDRGAQPQHF. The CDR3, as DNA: TGCGCCAGCAGCCAAGACAGGGGAGCACAGCCCCAGCATTTT.

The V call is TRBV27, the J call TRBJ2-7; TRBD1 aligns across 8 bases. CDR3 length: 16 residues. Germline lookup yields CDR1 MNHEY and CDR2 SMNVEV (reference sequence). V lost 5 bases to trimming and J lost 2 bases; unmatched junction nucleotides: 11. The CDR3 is CASSGQGKISPYEQYF. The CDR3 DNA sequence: TGTGCCAGCAGTGGACAGGGCAAAATCAGCCCCTACGAGCAGTACTTC.

The CDR3 DNA follows: TGCGCCAGCAGCTTACTAGGATACAATGAGCAGTTCTTC. Encoded protein: CASSLLGYNEQFF. V gene TRBV5-1 combines with J gene TRBJ2-1; possibly TRBD2 for D (5 bases). The V gene's germline CDR1 is SGHRS and CDR2 YFSETQ. This CDR3 spans 13 amino acids. The V end lost 2 bases, the J end lost 4 bases, and 7 bases lay between the germline ends.

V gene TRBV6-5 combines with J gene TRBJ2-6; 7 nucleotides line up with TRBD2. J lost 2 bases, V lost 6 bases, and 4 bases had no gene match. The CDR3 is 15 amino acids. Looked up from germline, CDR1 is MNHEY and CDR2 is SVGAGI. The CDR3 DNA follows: TGTGCCAGCAGATTAAGCGGGGCTGGGGCCAACGTCCTGACTTTC. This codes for CASRLSGAGANVLTF.

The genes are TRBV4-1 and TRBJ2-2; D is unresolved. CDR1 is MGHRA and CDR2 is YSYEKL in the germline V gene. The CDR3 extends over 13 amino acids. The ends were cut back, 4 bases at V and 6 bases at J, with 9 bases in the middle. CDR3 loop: CASSPLVAGELFF. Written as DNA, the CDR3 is TGCGCCAGCAGCCCCTTAGTGGCCGGGGAGCTGTTTTTT.

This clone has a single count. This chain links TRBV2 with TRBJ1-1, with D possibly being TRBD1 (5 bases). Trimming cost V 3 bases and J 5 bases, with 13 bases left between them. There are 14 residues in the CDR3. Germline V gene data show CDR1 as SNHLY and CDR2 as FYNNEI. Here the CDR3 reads CASSDTGSFTEAFF. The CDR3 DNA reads TGTGCCAGCAGTGACACAGGATCCTTTACTGAAGCTTTCTTT.

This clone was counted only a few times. DNA for the CDR3: TGTGCCAGCAGCGCTTCTTTTAGCTCCTACAATGAGCAGTTCTTC. Its translation is CASSASFSSYNEQFF. V is TRBV9 and J is TRBJ2-1; D is undetermined. CDR1 is SGDLS and CDR2 is YYNGEE in the germline V gene. The CDR3 is 15 amino acids. Trimming pared 3 bases from V and 0 bases from J, leaving 10 bases between.

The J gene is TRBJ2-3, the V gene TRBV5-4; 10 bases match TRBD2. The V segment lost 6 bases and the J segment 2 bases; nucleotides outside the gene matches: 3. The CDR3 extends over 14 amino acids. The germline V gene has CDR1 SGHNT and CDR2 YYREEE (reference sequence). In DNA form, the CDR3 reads TGTGCCAGCACCGGGACTAGCGACACAGATACGCAGTATTTT. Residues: CASTGTSDTDTQYF.

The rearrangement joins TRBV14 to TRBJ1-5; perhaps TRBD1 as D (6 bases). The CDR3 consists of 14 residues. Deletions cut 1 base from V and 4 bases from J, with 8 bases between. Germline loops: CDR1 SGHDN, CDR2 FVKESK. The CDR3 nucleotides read TGTGCCAGCAGCCAAGCAGGGGAGAATCAGCCCCAGCATTTT. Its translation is CASSQAGENQPQHF.

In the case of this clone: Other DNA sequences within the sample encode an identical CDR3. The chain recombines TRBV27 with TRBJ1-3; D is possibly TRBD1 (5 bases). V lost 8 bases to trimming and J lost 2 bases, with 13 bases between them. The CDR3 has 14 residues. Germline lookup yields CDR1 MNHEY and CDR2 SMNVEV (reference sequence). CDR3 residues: CASSGHLTGNTIYF. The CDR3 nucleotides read TGTGCCAGCTCTGGACACCTGACTGGAAACACCATATATTTT.